The sequence of this TCR beta chain was determined in a study of read filtering for tumor transcriptome and immune sequencing. Study background: Revised staging placed 8 patients in R-ISS I, 15 to 20 in II, 6 or 7 in III. DNase treatment preceded whole-transcriptome library preparation.

Molecular barcoded adaptors covering alpha/delta and beta/gamma chains were used on around 370 ng RNA. TCRdb passed the reads through MiXCR, listing each CDR3 protein once. The sample holds 45,000 to 55,000 distinct CDR3 sequences, approximately 18% seen once. The study's findings and limits: The sorted CD138-negative fraction was a mixed bone marrow immune population, not purified T cells.

As regards this clonotype: Its antigen remains unknown. A much larger clonotype is one base distant, so this may be a read error.

The material sequenced was a population of CD138-negative cells sorted from bone marrow. The origin of this receptor is a donor aged 40 or older with multiple myeloma.

CDR3 loop: CASSPDGFHETQYF. CDR3 bases: TGTGCCAGCAGCCCCGACGGGTTCCATGAGACCCAGTACTTC. The chain joins TRBV7-2 to TRBJ2-5; D unclear. CDR3 length: 14 residues. The germline V gene encodes CDR1 SGHTA and CDR2 FQGNSA. Trimming took off 5 bases at V and 5 bases at J, with 15 bases between the two ends. Full variable domain (outside the CDR3, taken from reference TRBV7-2 and TRBJ2-5): GAGVSQSPSNKVTEKGKDVELRCDPISGHTALYWYRQSLGQGLEFLIYFQGNSAPDKSGLPSDRFSAERTGGSVSTLTIQRTQQEDSAVYLCASSPDGFHETQYFGPGTRLLVL.